Sequencing of this T cell receptor (beta chain) was carried out in a study of healthy donors' naive CD4 and CD8 T cells. Details on this clonotype: Antigen specificity is unknown. A much larger clone differs by one base, so this may be a read error.

A linear amplification protocol produced the TCR libraries from 500 ng of total RNA. Per the study methods: Sequencing covered about 80,000 rearranged alpha-chain transcripts across a few healthy donors. TCRdb reprocessed the reads via MiXCR and lists one record per CDR3 protein. None of the V and J calls come from the authors' own analysis; TCRdb made them. The profile shows roughly 200,000 distinct CDR3 sequences, over 60% of them singletons. The CDR3 runs to 12 residues. The V end lost 1 base, the J end lost 3 bases, and 4 bases lay between the germline ends. CDR1 and CDR2 (germline): SGHDT, YYEEEE. Sorting defined naive CD4+ as CD4+CD8-CD45RO-CD45RA+ and naive CD8+ as CD8+CD4-CD45RA+CD27bright. The study's findings and limits: Reportedly, most V and J gene segments showed naive CD4+ versus CD8+ bias. Bias from naive T cell homeostatic proliferation was not addressed.

The sequenced sample consisted of naive CD4+ and CD8+ T cells sorted from blood, pooled from several donors. The chain uses TRBV5-6 and TRBJ1-1; D is uncertain. This clonotype originated in a pool of human donors in good health; the sample pools cells from several healthy donors. The CDR3 is CASSLRDTEAFF. In DNA, the CDR3 is TGTGCCAGCAGCTTGAGGGACACTGAAGCTTTCTTT. Full variable domain (remainder filled in from reference TRBV5-6 and TRBJ1-1): DAGVTQSPTHLIKTRGQQVTLRCSPKSGHDTVSWYQQALGQGPQFIFQYYEEEERQRGNFPDRFSGHQFPNYSSELNVNALLLGDSALYLCASSLRDTEAFFGQGTRLTVV.